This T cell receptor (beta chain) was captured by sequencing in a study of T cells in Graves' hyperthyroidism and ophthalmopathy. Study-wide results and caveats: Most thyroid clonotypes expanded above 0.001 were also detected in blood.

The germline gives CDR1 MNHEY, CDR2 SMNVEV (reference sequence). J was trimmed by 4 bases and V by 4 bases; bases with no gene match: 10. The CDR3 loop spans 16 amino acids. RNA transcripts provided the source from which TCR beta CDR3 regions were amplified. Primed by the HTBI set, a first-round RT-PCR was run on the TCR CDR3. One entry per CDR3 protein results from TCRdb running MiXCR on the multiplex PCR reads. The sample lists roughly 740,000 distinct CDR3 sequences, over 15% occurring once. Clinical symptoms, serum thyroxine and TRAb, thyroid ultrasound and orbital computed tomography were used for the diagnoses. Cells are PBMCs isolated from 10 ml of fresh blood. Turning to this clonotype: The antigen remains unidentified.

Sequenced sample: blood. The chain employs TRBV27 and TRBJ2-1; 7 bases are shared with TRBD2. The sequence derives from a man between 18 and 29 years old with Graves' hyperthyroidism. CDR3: CASSYDPGLLYNEQFF. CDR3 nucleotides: TGTGCCAGCAGTTATGATCCGGGACTACTTTACAATGAGCAGTTCTTC.